This TCR beta chain was captured in a study of blood T cell repertoires in COVID-19. As for the study in general: The study drew acute and convalescent COVID-19 samples from the United States, Italy and Spain. The analysed material was cDNA or gDNA that came from T cells, B-cell-depleted T cells, or PBMCs.

Study processing details: How many nucleated cells were present was estimated from reference gene primer amplification. Clones were sequenced by immunoSEQ multiplex PCR, and TCRdb holds only the in-frame ones, with some missing. The V and J calls and clone size come from that table; D and trimming were worked out from the DNA. This table has around 67,000 clones, 70% to 85% appearing once. This CDR3 spans 15 amino acids. J gave up 5 bases and V 6 bases, and 7 bases lay outside the gene matches. The germline CDR1 and CDR2 sequences are LNHDA and SQIVND (reference sequence). The rearrangement joins TRBV19 to TRBJ2-1; TRBD1 agrees at 10 bases. Sequencing was carried out using peripheral blood. This TCR came from a man at least 80 years old with active COVID-19. The CDR3 is CASSETGGMNNEQFF. The CDR3 region has the DNA TGTGCCAGTAGCGAGACAGGGGGCATGAACAATGAGCAGTTCTTC.